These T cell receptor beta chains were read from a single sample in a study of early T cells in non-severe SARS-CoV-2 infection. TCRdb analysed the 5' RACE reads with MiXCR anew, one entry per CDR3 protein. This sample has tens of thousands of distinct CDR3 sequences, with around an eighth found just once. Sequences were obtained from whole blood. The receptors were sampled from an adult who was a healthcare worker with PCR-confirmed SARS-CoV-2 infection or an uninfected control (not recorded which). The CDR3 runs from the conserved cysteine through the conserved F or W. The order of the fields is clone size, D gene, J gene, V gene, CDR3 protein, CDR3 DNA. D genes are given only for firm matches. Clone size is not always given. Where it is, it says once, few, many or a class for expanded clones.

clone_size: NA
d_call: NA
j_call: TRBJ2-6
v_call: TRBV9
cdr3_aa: CASSVGPAAGANVLTF
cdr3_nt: TGTGCCAGCAGCGTAGGGCCGGCGGCGGGGGCCAACGTCCTGACTTTC

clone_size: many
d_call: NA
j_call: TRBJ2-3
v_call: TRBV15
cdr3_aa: CATSRTPGRGTDTQYF
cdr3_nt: TGTGCCACCAGCAGAACCCCCGGCAGGGGTACAGATACGCAGTATTTT

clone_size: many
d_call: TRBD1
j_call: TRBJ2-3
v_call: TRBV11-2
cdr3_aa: CASSLVLVRGISTDTQYF
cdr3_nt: TGTGCCAGCAGCTTAGTTCTCGTCAGGGGGATAAGCACAGATACGCAGTATTTT

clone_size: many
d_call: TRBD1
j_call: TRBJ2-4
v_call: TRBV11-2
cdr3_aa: CASSLVWQGDENIQYF
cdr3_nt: TGTGCCAGCAGCTTAGTTTGGCAGGGGGACGAAAACATTCAGTACTTC

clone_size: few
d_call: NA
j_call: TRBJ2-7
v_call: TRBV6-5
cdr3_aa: CASSYSWVARSYEQYF
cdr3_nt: TGTGCCAGCAGTTACTCGTGGGTTGCGCGGTCCTACGAGCAGTACTTC

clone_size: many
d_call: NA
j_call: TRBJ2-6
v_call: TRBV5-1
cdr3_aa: CASSLDGSSGANVLTF
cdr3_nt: TGCGCCAGCAGCTTGGATGGGAGCTCTGGGGCCAACGTCCTGACTTTC

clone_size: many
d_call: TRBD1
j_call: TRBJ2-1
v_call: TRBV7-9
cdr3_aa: CASSSDRAAVGEQFF
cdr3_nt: TGTGCCAGCAGCTCAGACAGGGCCGCGGTCGGTGAGCAGTTCTTC

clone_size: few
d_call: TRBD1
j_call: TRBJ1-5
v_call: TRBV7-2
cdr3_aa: CASSSGQVDQPQHF
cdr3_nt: TGTGCCAGCAGCTCCGGACAGGTCGATCAGCCCCAGCATTTT

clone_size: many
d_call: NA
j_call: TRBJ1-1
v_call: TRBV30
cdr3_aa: CAWSMNTEAFF
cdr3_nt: TGTGCCTGGAGTATGAACACTGAAGCTTTCTTT

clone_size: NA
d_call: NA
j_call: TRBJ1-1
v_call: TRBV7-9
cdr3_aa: CASSLVQETEAFF
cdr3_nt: TGTGCCAGCAGCTTAGTCCAGGAGACTGAAGCTTTCTTT

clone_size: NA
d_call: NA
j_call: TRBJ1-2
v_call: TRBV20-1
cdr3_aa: CSARDRINYGYTF
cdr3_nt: TGCAGTGCTAGAGACAGGATTAACTATGGCTACACCTTC

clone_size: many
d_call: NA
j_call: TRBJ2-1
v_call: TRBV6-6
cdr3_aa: CASSYSAAAEQFF
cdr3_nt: TGTGCCAGCAGTTACTCCGCAGCCGCCGAGCAGTTCTTC

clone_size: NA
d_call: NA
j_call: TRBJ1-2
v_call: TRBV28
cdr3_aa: CASSLSTTGVAGYTF
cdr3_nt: TGTGCCAGCAGCCTATCCACAACCGGGGTGGCTGGCTACACCTTC

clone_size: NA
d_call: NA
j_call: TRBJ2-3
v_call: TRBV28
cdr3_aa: CASSLKDTQYF
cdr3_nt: TGTGCCAGCAGTTTAAAAGATACGCAGTATTTT

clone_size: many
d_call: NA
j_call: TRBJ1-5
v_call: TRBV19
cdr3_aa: CASSIWGPNQPQHF
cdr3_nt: TGTGCCAGTAGTATCTGGGGTCCCAATCAGCCCCAGCATTTT

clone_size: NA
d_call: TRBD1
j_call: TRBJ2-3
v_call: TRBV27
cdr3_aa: CASSSGQGRGLWHTQYF
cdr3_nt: TGTGCCAGCAGTTCGGGACAGGGTAGGGGGTTATGGCATACGCAGTATTTT

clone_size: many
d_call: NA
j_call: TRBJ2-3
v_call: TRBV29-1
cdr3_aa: CSVEDLRGDTQYF
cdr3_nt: TGCAGCGTTGAAGATCTGAGGGGAGATACGCAGTATTTT

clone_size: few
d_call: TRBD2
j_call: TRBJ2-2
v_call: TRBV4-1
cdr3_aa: CASSQGLAGYPTRTGELFF
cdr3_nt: TGCGCCAGCAGCCAGGGACTAGCGGGGTACCCAACTCGTACCGGGGAGCTGTTTTTT

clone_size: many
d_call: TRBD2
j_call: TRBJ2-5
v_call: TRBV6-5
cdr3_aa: CASSYASGDGTQYF
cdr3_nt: TGTGCCAGCAGTTACGCTAGCGGGGATGGGACCCAGTACTTC

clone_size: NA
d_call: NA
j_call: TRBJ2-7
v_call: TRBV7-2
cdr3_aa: CASSKANYEQYF
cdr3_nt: TGTGCCAGCAGTAAGGCAAACTACGAGCAGTACTTC

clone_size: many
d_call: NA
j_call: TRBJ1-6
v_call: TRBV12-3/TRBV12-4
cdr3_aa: CASSLGVNSPLHF
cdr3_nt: TGTGCCAGCAGTTTGGGGGTGAATTCACCCCTCCACTTT

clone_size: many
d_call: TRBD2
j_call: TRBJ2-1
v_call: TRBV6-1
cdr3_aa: CASRLGLAGNEQFF
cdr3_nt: TGTGCCAGCAGACTTGGACTAGCTGGCAATGAGCAGTTCTTC

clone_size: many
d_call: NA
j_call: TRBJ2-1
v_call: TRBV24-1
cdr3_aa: CATSVYGEQFF
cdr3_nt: TGTGCCACCAGTGTTTATGGTGAGCAGTTCTTC

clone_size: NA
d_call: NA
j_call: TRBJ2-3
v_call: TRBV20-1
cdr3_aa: CSARERGTDTQYF
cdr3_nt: TGCAGTGCTAGGGAGCGGGGCACAGATACGCAGTATTTT

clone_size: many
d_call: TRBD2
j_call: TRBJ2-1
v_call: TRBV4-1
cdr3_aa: CASSQSRQVAGGPSTTNEQFF
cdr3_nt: TGCGCCAGCAGCCAATCCCGGCAGGTAGCGGGAGGGCCCTCCACTACAAATGAGCAGTTCTTC

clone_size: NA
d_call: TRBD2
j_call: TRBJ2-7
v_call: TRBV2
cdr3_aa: CTSSEGGGYEQYF
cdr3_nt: TGTACCAGCAGTGAAGGCGGGGGTTACGAGCAGTACTTC

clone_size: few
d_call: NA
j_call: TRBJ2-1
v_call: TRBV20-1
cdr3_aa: CSDRPLWDEQFF
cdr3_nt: TGCAGTGACCGACCCCTCTGGGATGAGCAGTTCTTC

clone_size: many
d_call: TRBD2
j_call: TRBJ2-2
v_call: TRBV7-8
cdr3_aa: CASSIRTSGSSNTGELFF
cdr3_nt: TGTGCCAGCAGCATTCGGACTAGCGGGAGTTCGAACACCGGGGAGCTGTTTTTT

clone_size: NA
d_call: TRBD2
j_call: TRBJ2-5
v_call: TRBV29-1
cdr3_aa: CSVLGGVETQYF
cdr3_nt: TGCAGCGTTCTGGGGGGGGTAGAGACCCAGTACTTC

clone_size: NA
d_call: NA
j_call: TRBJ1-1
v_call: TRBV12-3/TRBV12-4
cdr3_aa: CASSLNGGNTEAFF
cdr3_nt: TGTGCCAGCAGTTTAAACGGGGGAAACACTGAAGCTTTCTTT

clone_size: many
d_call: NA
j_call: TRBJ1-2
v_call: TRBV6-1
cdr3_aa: CASRKDGYGYTF
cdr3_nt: TGTGCCAGCAGGAAAGACGGCTATGGCTACACCTTC

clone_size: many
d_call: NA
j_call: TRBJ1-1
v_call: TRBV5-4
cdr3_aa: CASSLGAGVEAFF
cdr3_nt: TGTGCCAGCAGCTTGGGAGCAGGGGTTGAAGCTTTCTTT

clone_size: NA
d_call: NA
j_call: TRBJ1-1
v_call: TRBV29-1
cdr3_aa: CSATPPAVEAFF
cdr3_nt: TGCAGCGCCACCCCGCCGGCAGTCGAAGCTTTCTTT

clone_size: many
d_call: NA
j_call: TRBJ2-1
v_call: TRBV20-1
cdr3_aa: CSANPLMRGNSERQFF
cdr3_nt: TGCAGTGCGAATCCGCTGATGCGCGGTAATTCCGAAAGGCAGTTCTTC

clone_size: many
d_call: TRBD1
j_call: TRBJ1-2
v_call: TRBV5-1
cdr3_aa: CASSWTGGAYGYTF
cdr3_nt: TGCGCCAGCAGCTGGACAGGGGGTGCCTATGGCTACACCTTC

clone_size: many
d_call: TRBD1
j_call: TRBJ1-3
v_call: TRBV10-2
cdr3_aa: CAIQDRGPGNTIYF
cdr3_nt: TGCGCCATCCAAGACAGGGGGCCTGGAAACACCATATATTTT

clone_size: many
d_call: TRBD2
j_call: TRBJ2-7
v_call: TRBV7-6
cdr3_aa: CASSLQGGLAGYEQYF
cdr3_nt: TGTGCCAGCAGCTTACAAGGGGGACTAGCGGGATACGAGCAGTACTTC

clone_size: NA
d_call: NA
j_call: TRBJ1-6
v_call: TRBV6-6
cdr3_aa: CASSYSSQGNNSPLHF
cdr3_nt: TGTGCCAGCAGTTACTCGTCACAGGGTAATAATTCACCCCTCCACTTT

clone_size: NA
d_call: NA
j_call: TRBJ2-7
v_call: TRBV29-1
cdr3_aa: CSVDGSAYEQYF
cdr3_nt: TGCAGCGTTGACGGGAGTGCCTACGAGCAGTACTTC